Reported below is one T cell receptor beta chain. Its antigen is currently unknown. CD45RO-negative, CCR7-selected cells formed the naive CD8 fraction, which excluded terminally differentiated effector memory CD45RA+ cells. V dropped 2 bases and J dropped 7 bases, with 11 bases sitting between them. The CDR3 has 14 residues. CDR1 is MNHEY and CDR2 is SMNVEV in the germline V gene (reference sequence). These data originate in a study of shared clonotypes between healthy human individuals. Study findings and constraints: Unshared clonotypes carried lower generation probabilities than those common to all four donors. Naive CD4 clonotype sharing across four donors was roughly 5%.

In replicate PCRs of sorted subsets, approximately 200 ng DNA, tens of thousands of T cell genomes, was used. Method: immunoSEQ multiplex PCR; TCRdb's copy keeps in-frame clones and lacks some. The profile shows hundreds of thousands of clones, nearly 97% of them singletons. Sequencing was carried out using naive CD8+ T cells sorted from blood. The TCR was taken from a woman aged 30 to 39 in good health. The gene calls are TRBV27 and TRBJ1-4; D is possibly TRBD1 (6 bases). CDR3 region: CASSLVGGVEKLFF. The CDR3 DNA reads TGTGCCAGCAGTTTAGTGGGGGGCGTTGAAAAACTGTTTTTT.